The 26 T cell receptor beta chains below were found in one sample sequenced in a study of T-cell memory formation after mild COVID-19. TCRdb reprocessed the 5' RACE reads via MiXCR and lists one record per CDR3 protein. The table lists 300,000 to 350,000 distinct CDR3 sequences, approximately 19% of them singletons. The sample comprised PBMCs or a T cell subset sorted from them (not recorded which). The receptor set was obtained from a man aged 18 to 30 who had mild COVID-19 (a few samples of this study predate the infection). Cell type and time point are not known.

A single count supports this clonotype. The chain's CDR3 is CATSDLRQGTPQETQYF. The CDR3 nucleotides are TGTGCCACCAGTGATTTAAGACAGGGGACCCCTCAAGAGACCCAGTACTTC. The V gene is TRBV24-1, the J gene TRBJ2-5, with 8 positions matching TRBD1. Looked up from germline, CDR1 is KGHDR and CDR2 is SFDVKD. The CDR3 extends over 17 amino acids. J gave up 2 bases and V 1 base, and 8 bases lay outside the gene matches.

This chain joins TRBV15 and TRBJ1-5; the match to TRBD1 covers 8 bases. This CDR3 comprises 15 residues. Germline V gives CDR1 LNHNV, CDR2 YYDKDF (reference sequence). The V gene end was trimmed by 4 bases and the J gene end by 1 base; junction bases not matched to a gene: 3. CDR3 protein: CATSMGTGSNQPQHF. DNA of the CDR3: TGTGCCACCAGCATGGGGACAGGCAGCAATCAGCCCCAGCATTTT.

J is TRBJ2-2 and V is TRBV10-3; D call uncertain. Germline-derived CDR1 and CDR2 are ENHRY and SYGVKD. The CDR3 totals 12 residues. V gave up 10 bases and J gave up 6 bases, with 12 bases separating them. In DNA form, the CDR3 reads TGTGCCACACGAGCGCCGGCCGGGGAGCTGTTTTTT. This translates into CATRAPAGELFF.

This clonotype has ten or more counts. This sequence joins TRBV12-3 or TRBV12-4 and TRBJ2-1, with no clear D. V was clipped by 10 bases and J by 0 bases, with 7 bases between them. CDR3 length: 12 amino acids. DNA for the CDR3: TGTGCCATCAGAGACTCCTACAATGAGCAGTTCTTC. It yields the protein CAIRDSYNEQFF.

V is TRBV5-4 and J is TRBJ2-3; 9 bases map to TRBD2. Per the germline V gene, CDR1 is SGHNT and CDR2 is YYREEE (reference sequence). The CDR3 loop spans 16 amino acids. The ends lost 2 bases at V and 0 bases at J; junction bases unmatched: 4. Written as DNA, the CDR3 is TGTGCCAGCAGCTTTCCTAGCGGGGCTAGCACAGATACGCAGTATTTT. Its protein product is CASSFPSGASTDTQYF. The full variable domain, in which reference TRBV5-4 and TRBJ2-3 provide the parts outside the CDR3, is ETGVTQSPTHLIKTRGQQVTLRCSSQSGHNTVSWYQQALGQGPQFIFQYYREEENGRGNFPPRFSGLQFPNYSSELNVNALELDDSALYLCASSFPSGASTDTQYFGPGTRLTVL.

This chain connects TRBV6-6 to TRBJ2-7; D is ambiguous. The germline gives CDR1 MNHNY, CDR2 SVGAGI (reference sequence). V was trimmed by 6 bases and J by 0 bases, leaving 18 bases between them. CDR3 length equals 16 residues. The CDR3 DNA reads TGTGCCAGCAGAAAGATCAGGACCCTTAGCTCCTACGAGCAGTACTTC. It is translated as CASRKIRTLSSYEQYF.

This clonotype was picked up a small number of times. The chain combines TRBV5-1 with TRBJ2-6; TRBD1 matches at 7 bases. CDR1 is SGHRS and CDR2 is YFSETQ in the germline V gene. The J segment lost 3 bases and the V segment lost 2 bases, leaving 11 bases of the junction unmatched. CDR3 length: 18 residues. The chain's CDR3 is CASSFWTGTSIGANVLTF. In DNA, the CDR3 is TGCGCCAGCAGCTTCTGGACAGGCACATCAATTGGGGCCAACGTCCTGACTTTC.

V is TRBV5-1 and J is TRBJ2-2; TRBD1 is a possible D gene (6 bases). Germline V lookup: CDR1 SGHRS, CDR2 YFSETQ. The CDR3 sequence is 15 residues long. The germline V and J ends were trimmed by 3 bases and 5 bases, with 14 bases remaining between them. CDR3 nucleotides: TGCGCCAGCAGCTACCCACAGGGAGCTACCGGGGAGCTGTTTTTT. Translating gives CASSYPQGATGELFF.

The chain is built from TRBV20-1 and TRBJ2-3; D might be TRBD2 (5 bases). The CDR3 is 12 residues long. Deletions cut 3 bases from V and 7 bases from J, with 11 bases between. CDR1 is DFQATT and CDR2 is SNEGSKA in the germline V gene (reference sequence). The CDR3 nucleotides are TGCAGTGCTAGGAGGACTGGGAATACGCAGTATTTT. It codes for CSARRTGNTQYF.

The rearrangement links TRBV7-6 to TRBJ1-2, with D possibly being TRBD1 (5 bases). Trimming removed 2 bases at V and 4 bases at J, with 14 bases between. CDR1 SGHVS and CDR2 FNYEAQ come from the germline V gene. The CDR3 consists of 15 residues. CDR3 bases: TGTGCCAGCAGCTTATTAACGGCAGGGACCTATGGCTACACCTTC. Translated, it gives CASSLLTAGTYGYTF.

There are a few counts of this clonotype. The V gene is TRBV7-2, the J gene TRBJ1-3, with D tentatively TRBD1 (5 bases). The CDR3 has 14 amino acids. V lost 3 bases, J lost 2 bases, and 8 bases lay in between. Germline V gene lookup returns CDR1 SGHTA and CDR2 FQGNSA. The DNA of the CDR3 is TGTGCCAGCAGCTTTTGGGGCCCTGGAAACACCATATATTTT. This codes for CASSFWGPGNTIYF.

There are a few counts of this clonotype. V usage is TRBV12-3 or TRBV12-4 and J usage is TRBJ2-5; tentatively, D is TRBD1 (6 bases). The CDR3 is 13 amino acids. Trimming removed 7 bases at V and 3 bases at J, with 12 bases between. This chain's CDR3 is CASTGQSKETQYF. The CDR3 bases are TGTGCCAGCACGGGACAATCCAAAGAGACCCAGTACTTC.

This clonotype was detected a few times. J is TRBJ2-6 and V is TRBV7-2; maybe TRBD1 (6 bases). CDR1 and CDR2 from the germline V gene are SGHTA and FQGNSA. The length of the CDR3 is 16 residues. V was clipped by 5 bases and J by 3 bases, with 14 bases between them. CDR3 coding DNA: TGTGCCAGCAGCGAGGAAACAGGGTATGGGGCCAACGTCCTGACTTTC. This translates into CASSEETGYGANVLTF.

This clonotype was observed a few times. J is TRBJ2-2 and V is TRBV30; either TRBD1 or TRBD2 may fit D (6 bases each). The CDR3 covers 15 residues. In germline, CDR1 is GTSNPN, CDR2 SVGIG (reference sequence). Trimming took 2 bases from V and 6 from J, leaving 16 bases between them. The CDR3 region has the DNA TGTGCCTGGAGTTTCTCCGGGGGCCTTGCCGGGGAGCTGTTTTTT. Its protein is CAWSFSGGLAGELFF.

J is TRBJ2-3 and V is TRBV3-1, with D perhaps assigned TRBD1 or TRBD2 (5 bases each). CDR3 length: 15 residues. CDR1 and CDR2 (germline): LGHDT, YNNKEL (reference sequence). V gave up 5 bases and J gave up 0 bases, with 12 bases separating them. CDR3 region: CASSNVGESTDTQYF. CDR3 sequence (DNA): TGTGCCAGCAGCAACGTAGGGGAGAGCACAGATACGCAGTATTTT.

The chain recombines TRBV6-6 with TRBJ1-5; possibly TRBD1 for D (5 bases). The CDR3 loop spans 14 amino acids. Trimming removed 4 bases from V and 6 bases from J, with 13 bases in between. Germline V lookup: CDR1 MNHNY, CDR2 SVGAGI (reference sequence). The CDR3 bases are TGTGCCAGCAGTTCCAATCCCCAGGGTCAGCCCCAGCATTTT. Its translation: CASSSNPQGQPQHF.

This clonotype was detected ten times or more. V and J are TRBV7-2 and TRBJ2-6, with D unresolved. The V end was cut by 2 bases, the J end by 0 bases, with 2 bases between. Germline values: CDR1 SGHTA, CDR2 FQGNSA. This CDR3 comprises 14 residues. The CDR3 DNA follows: TGTGCCAGCAGCTTAACCTCTGGGGCCAACGTCCTGACTTTC. Translated, it gives CASSLTSGANVLTF. Filled out from reference TRBV7-2 and TRBJ2-6, the complete variable domain reads GAGVSQSPSNKVTEKGKDVELRCDPISGHTALYWYRQSLGQGLEFLIYFQGNSAPDKSGLPSDRFSAERTGGSVSTLTIQRTQQEDSAVYLCASSLTSGANVLTFGAGSRLTVL.

In its sample, this clonotype was seen a few times. The chain couples TRBV23-1 to TRBJ2-7; D is possibly TRBD1 (6 bases). TRBV23-1 is recorded as an ORF, its role being uncertain. The CDR3 is made up of 12 amino acids. The V end was cut by 10 bases, the J end by 4 bases, with 14 bases between. CDR3 DNA sequence: TGCGCCAATCTTGACAGGAGGTACGAGCAGTACGTC. Encoded protein: CANLDRRYEQYV.

Regarding this clonotype: The junction departs from the called germline gene at one end, perhaps through a read error. The genes are TRBV7-2 and TRBJ2-5, with 7 bases matching TRBD2. The CDR3 spans 14 residues. The V gene's germline CDR1 is SGHTA and CDR2 FQGNSA. The CDR3 spells CASEPGGSQETQYF. The DNA of the CDR3 is TGCGCCAGCGAGCCCGGGGGGTCTCAAGAGACCCAGTACTTC.

This clonotype was detected only a few times. V is TRBV5-5 and J is TRBJ2-5; D perhaps matches TRBD1 (6 bases). Trimming cost V 1 base and J 0 bases, with 13 bases left between them. The germline CDR1 and CDR2 sequences are SGHKS and YYEKEE (reference sequence). This CDR3 contains 16 residues. CDR3 protein: CASSLSRGEDQETQYF. Here the CDR3 DNA reads TGTGCCAGCAGCTTGTCCAGGGGAGAGGACCAAGAGACCCAGTACTTC.

The rearrangement joins TRBV29-1 to TRBJ2-3; the D is unclear. The germline gives CDR1 SQVTM, CDR2 ANQGSEA. Trimming removed 2 bases from V and 5 bases from J, with 11 bases in between. The CDR3 totals 13 residues. CDR3 DNA: TGCAGCGTTGAACCTGGAAAGGGAGATACGCAGTATTTT. Translated: CSVEPGKGDTQYF.

This clonotype was counted between two and nine times. V usage is TRBV6-5 and J usage is TRBJ1-3; TRBD1 aligns across 10 bases. The V gene's germline CDR1 is MNHEY and CDR2 SVGAGI. CDR3 size: 14 residues. The junction had 4 bases not matched to a gene; V was cut back by 8 bases and J by 3 bases. The CDR3, as DNA: TGTGCCAGCGCCCGGACAGGGGGTGGAAACACCATATATTTT. It encodes CASARTGGGNTIYF.

The J gene is TRBJ1-2, the V gene TRBV5-4; no reliable D call. The V gene lost 0 bases and the J gene lost 8 bases, with 8 bases spanning the gap. This CDR3 comprises 12 residues. Germline V gives CDR1 SGHNT, CDR2 YYREEE (reference sequence). The CDR3 DNA reads as TGTGCCAGCAGCTTGGTGGCAGAAGGCTACACCTTC. This gives the protein CASSLVAEGYTF.

This clonotype was found many times. The V gene is TRBV7-9, the J gene TRBJ2-7; a possible D gene is TRBD1 (5 bases). The germline V gene has CDR1 SEHNR and CDR2 FQNEAQ (reference sequence). This CDR3 is 14 amino acids long. Trimming left V 4 bases short and J 6 bases short, with 16 bases between. The CDR3 coding sequence is TGTGCCAGCAGCTCCACTACAGGTCTCTCCGAGCAGTACGTC. Translation gives CASSSTTGLSEQYV.

V is TRBV9 and J is TRBJ2-3; 7 positions match TRBD1. Germline trimming cut 0 bases from V and 6 bases from J; bases unmatched to any gene: 1. Germline loops: CDR1 SGDLS, CDR2 YYNGEE. The CDR3 contains 13 residues. CDR3 residues: CASSVGGGDTQYF. CDR3 DNA sequence: TGTGCCAGCAGCGTAGGAGGGGGCGATACGCAGTATTTT.

This clonotype was seen at least ten times. The gene calls are TRBV20-1 and TRBJ2-3; D is possibly TRBD1 (7 bases). The ends were cut back, 6 bases at V and 2 bases at J, with 12 bases in the middle. This CDR3 is 13 amino acids long. Germline V gene data show CDR1 as DFQATT and CDR2 as SNEGSKA (reference sequence). CDR3 region: CSAAGQSTDTQYF. CDR3 DNA sequence: TGCAGTGCCGCGGGACAGTCCACAGATACGCAGTATTTT.